This T cell receptor beta chain emerged from a study of T cell repertoires in cytomegalovirus infection. Overall study context: Both a matching HLA type and CMV infection were indicated by public TCR beta signatures.

Germline V CDR1 and CDR2: MNHNY, SVGAGI (reference sequence). This CDR3 has 16 residues. V lost 6 bases to trimming and J lost 0 bases, with 12 bases between them. Via MiXCR, TCRdb re-called the reads, giving one row per CDR3 protein. The sample includes about 280,000 distinct CDR3 sequences, approximately 22% seen only once; the top ten take roughly a fifth. This clonotype showed up just a few times. Its antigen is as yet unknown. The TCR originated in a human donor in good health (CMV status not recorded). Some clones in this sample may be carry-over from other donors' samples. The specimen comprised cultured PBMCs, sampled from culture after CMV antigen stimulation. The rearrangement joins TRBV6-6 to TRBJ1-6, with D unresolved. In DNA, the CDR3 is TGTGCCAGCAGCAAAAAGACGAGCTCCTATAATTCACCCCTCCACTTT. Translating it yields CASSKKTSSYNSPLHF.